This is a list of T cell receptor beta chains from one sample in a study of T-cell reconstitution after alpha-beta-depleted transplantation in children. TCRdb called the PCR reads again in MiXCR, with one record for every CDR3 protein. The repertoire has roughly 420,000 distinct CDR3 sequences, 15% to 20% of them found once; the top ten carry under 30%. The starting material was PBMCs, mostly from graft donor cells, obtained 360 days after TCRalphabeta/CD19-depleted stem cell transplant. The receptors were sampled from a boy in the first two years of life who had a stem cell transplant for Wiskott-Aldrich syndrome, so the T cells may come from the graft donor. CDR3s include the opening cysteine and the closing phenylalanine or tryptophan. The D gene is left open where the match is weak. The listing skips clone size in some rows; elsewhere it reads once, few, many or a size class.

j_call d_call v_call clone_size cdr3_length cdr3_nt cdr3_aa
TRBJ1-1 - TRBV12-3/TRBV12-4 - 15 TGTGCCAGCAGTCCAAGACACCCCCTGAACACTGAAGCTTTCTTT CASSPRHPLNTEAFF
TRBJ1-1 TRBD1 TRBV7-8 few 17 TGTGCCAGCAGCCCTTCTATTATACAGGGGGTGAACACTGAAGCTTTCTTT CASSPSIIQGVNTEAFF
TRBJ2-3 - TRBV12-3/TRBV12-4 many 13 TGTGCCAGCAATCTAAGGGCCACAGATACGCAGTATTTT CASNLRATDTQYF
TRBJ2-1 TRBD2 TRBV24-1 few 20 TGTGCCCACCGGATGGGGTCTAGCGGGAGAATTCGGAGCTCCTACAATGAGCAGTTCTTC CAHRMGSSGRIRSSYNEQFF
TRBJ2-2 - TRBV12-3/TRBV12-4 few 13 TGTGCCAGCAGTAATAGGGTCACCGGGGAGCTGTTTTTT CASSNRVTGELFF
TRBJ2-7 - TRBV12-3/TRBV12-4 - 15 TGTGCCAGCAGTTATACACAGGAGAGCTCCTACGAGCAGTACTTC CASSYTQESSYEQYF
TRBJ2-1 - TRBV24-1 - 15 TGTGCCACCTCCCAGGCCTCTAGCTCCTACAATGAGCAGTTCTTC CATSQASSSYNEQFF
TRBJ2-1 TRBD2 TRBV5-1 - 18 TGCGCCAGCAGCCCTAGGGTTATAGCGGGAAAATCCTACAATGAGCAGTTCTTC CASSPRVIAGKSYNEQFF
TRBJ2-4 TRBD1 TRBV2 - 15 TGTGCCAGCAGTGAACATCCCAGGGGGCTGAACATTCAGTACTTC CASSEHPRGLNIQYF
TRBJ2-3 - TRBV9 few 14 TGTGCCAGCAGCGTAGAGTATGCCACAGATACGCAGTATTTT CASSVEYATDTQYF
TRBJ2-4 - TRBV28 few 14 TGTGCCAGCAGTTTTGGGGGCGTATTGGGCATTCAGTACTTC CASSFGGVLGIQYF
TRBJ2-7 - TRBV20-1 - 12 TGCAGTCTAGGTGAGCCCCCCTACGAGCAGTACTTC CSLGEPPYEQYF
TRBJ2-1 TRBD1 TRBV6-1 - 14 TGTGCCAGCAGCCGAATCAGAGGGGGCCAGGAGCAGTTCTTC CASSRIRGGQEQFF
TRBJ1-1 TRBD1 TRBV15 few 16 TGTGCCACCAGCAGAGACCCGACAGGGCTGGGCACTGAAGCTTTCTTT CATSRDPTGLGTEAFF
TRBJ2-1 TRBD1 TRBV29-1 few 14 TGCAGCGTTGTGGGACAGGGAAGCTACAATGAGCAGTTCTTC CSVVGQGSYNEQFF
TRBJ2-4 - TRBV14 - 16 TGTGCCAGCAGCGGAAGCCGTACAGGGCCGGGGGACATTCAGTACTTC CASSGSRTGPGDIQYF
TRBJ1-2 - TRBV29-1 - 14 TGCAGCGTCCTCGGGACCGAGCCTTGGAGGGGCTACACCTTC CSVLGTEPWRGYTF
TRBJ2-1 TRBD2 TRBV7-2 - 17 TGTGCCAGCAGCCGGACTAGCGGGGGGGCAACCTACAATGAGCAGTTCTTC CASSRTSGGATYNEQFF
TRBJ2-7 - TRBV12-3/TRBV12-4 few 13 TGTGCCAGCAGCTTTAAACAGGCCTACGAGCAGTACTTC CASSFKQAYEQYF
TRBJ2-7 TRBD1 TRBV6-1 many 14 TGTGCCAGCATCCATCCGGGACAGCCCTACGAGCAGTACTTC CASIHPGQPYEQYF
TRBJ1-1 TRBD1 TRBV20-1 - 13 TGCAGTGCTAGAACCCCAGGGGGAACTGAAGCTTTCTTT CSARTPGGTEAFF
TRBJ2-1 TRBD2 TRBV20-1 - 18 TGCAGTGCCCCCCGGGGACTAGCGGGAATCTGGCGTACTGCTGAGCAGTTCTTC CSAPRGLAGIWRTAEQFF
TRBJ2-7 - TRBV7-9 - 13 TGTGCCAGCAGCAGTCTATCTGGCTACGAGCAGTACTTC CASSSLSGYEQYF
TRBJ2-1 - TRBV10-3 few 15 TGTGCCATCAGTGAGTCAAGGGACGGGAACAATGAGCAGTTCTTC CAISESRDGNNEQFF
TRBJ1-2 TRBD1 TRBV3-1 few 18 TGTGCCAGCAGCCAAGTAAGAAGGGACAGGGGCGCCAACTATGGCTACACCTTC CASSQVRRDRGANYGYTF
TRBJ1-3 - TRBV3-1 once 16 TGTGCCAGCAGCCCACAACCCAGGGGAGCTGGAAACACCATATATTTT CASSPQPRGAGNTIYF